The 5 T cell receptor beta chains given below trace back to one sample, sequenced in a study of control samples from healthy donors and cancer patients. Repertoires were generated with immunoSEQ multiplex PCR, while TCRdb's copy carries only in-frame clones and drops some. The sample records 80,000 to 85,000 clones, 70% to 90% being singletons. Sequenced: blood. Receptors were obtained from a woman in her fifties or sixties in good health.

The chain joins TRBV9 to TRBJ1-2; the D gene is possibly TRBD1 (6 bases). Trimming pared 3 bases from V and 8 bases from J, leaving 14 bases between. The CDR3 totals 13 residues. In germline, CDR1 is SGDLS, CDR2 YYNGEE. CDR3 DNA: TGTGCCAGCAGCGCGATAACAGGGAACGGCTACACCTTC. Its protein is CASSAITGNGYTF.

The V and J genes are TRBV10-3 and TRBJ1-6; D gene unclear. The V end lost 10 bases, the J end lost 5 bases, and 12 bases lay between the germline ends. The CDR3 covers 13 residues. Germline-derived CDR1 and CDR2 are ENHRY and SYGVKD. The DNA for the CDR3 is TGTGCCACCTTAAGTGCCGATAATTCACCCCTCCACTTT. Translating gives CATLSADNSPLHF.

V is TRBV7-8 and J is TRBJ1-1; D gene ambiguous. Germline V gene data show CDR1 as SGHVS and CDR2 as FQNEAQ. Trimming shortened V by 1 base and J by 5 bases, and 8 bases separated the two germline ends. This CDR3 is 13 amino acids long. The CDR3: CASSLGTETEAFF. In DNA, the CDR3 is TGTGCCAGCAGCTTAGGGACGGAAACTGAAGCTTTCTTT.

The V call is TRBV7-9, the J call TRBJ2-5; D remains ambiguous. CDR3 length equals 14 residues. Germline V gene sequence: CDR1 SEHNR, CDR2 FQNEAQ (reference sequence). V lost 3 bases, J lost 2 bases, and 10 bases lay in between. In DNA form, the CDR3 reads TGTGCCAGCAGCTTCGGATTACGGCAAGAGACCCAGTACTTC. It encodes CASSFGLRQETQYF.

CDR3 amino acids: CASSLTTDQPQHF. In DNA form, the CDR3 reads TGTGCCAGCAGTCTAACTACAGATCAGCCCCAGCATTTT. The chain carries TRBV6-5 and TRBJ1-5; no reliable D call. Deletions cut 5 bases from V and 5 bases from J, with 10 bases between. The CDR3 is 13 amino acids. Germline CDR1 reads MNHEY; CDR2 reads SVGAGI.